The source of this T cell receptor (beta chain) is a study of CD8 T cells in Susac syndrome. Study findings and constraints: As the study acknowledged, the number of individuals who were part of its TCR sequencing and HLA analysis was relatively small.

This CDR3 comprises 13 residues. The J segment lost 8 bases and the V segment lost 6 bases, leaving 7 bases of the junction unmatched. Per germline, CDR1 MNHEY and CDR2 SMNVEV (reference sequence). A remark on this clonotype: Its antigen is not identified.

From blood CD8+ and CD4+ T cells, the TCR beta chain was sequenced. The RNA, 0.5 to 1 ug, was put through reverse transcription using random hexamers. TCRdb recomputed calls from the immunoSEQ multiplex PCR reads with MiXCR, one row per CDR3 protein. The sample shows around 130,000 distinct CDR3 sequences, about 93% of them seen only once. J is TRBJ1-1 and V is TRBV27; 9 nucleotides align to TRBD1. What was sequenced was CD8+ T cells from PBMCs. The source is a human donor with multiple sclerosis. As DNA, the CDR3 is TGTGCCAGCAGGGCACAGGGGGCGATAGAAGCTTTCTTT. Its translation is CASRAQGAIEAFF.